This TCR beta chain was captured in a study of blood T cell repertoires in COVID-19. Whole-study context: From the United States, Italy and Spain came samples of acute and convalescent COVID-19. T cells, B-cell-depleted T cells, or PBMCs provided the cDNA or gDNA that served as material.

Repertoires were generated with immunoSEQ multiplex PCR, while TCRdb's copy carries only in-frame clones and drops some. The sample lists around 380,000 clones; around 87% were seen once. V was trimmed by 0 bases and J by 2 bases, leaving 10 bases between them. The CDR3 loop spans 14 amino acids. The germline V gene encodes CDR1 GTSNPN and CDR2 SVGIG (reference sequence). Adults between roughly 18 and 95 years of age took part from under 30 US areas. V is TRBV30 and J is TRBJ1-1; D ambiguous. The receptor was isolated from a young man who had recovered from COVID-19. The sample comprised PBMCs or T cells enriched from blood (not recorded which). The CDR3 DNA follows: TGTGCCTGGAGTGTGGAACAGAGAAACACTGAAGCTTTCTTT. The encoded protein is CAWSVEQRNTEAFF.